Below, 2 T cell receptor beta chains from the same sample are listed, as sequenced in a study of T cell repertoires in cytomegalovirus infection. Antigen specificity for these receptors is unknown. TCRdb passed the reads through MiXCR, listing each CDR3 protein once. The sample includes 100,000 or so distinct CDR3 sequences, less than 55% seen only once; the top ten take roughly 70%. Sequenced here: CD8+ T cells from cultured PBMCs, sampled from culture after CMV antigen stimulation. The receptors derive from a human donor in good health (CMV status not recorded). Some clones in this sample may be carry-over from other donors' samples.

This clonotype has only a few counts. The V gene is TRBV3-1, the J gene TRBJ2-1; D is uncertain. The germline gives CDR1 LGHDT, CDR2 YNNKEL (reference sequence). V gave up 1 base and J gave up 2 bases, with 9 bases separating them. The CDR3 has 15 residues. The CDR3 coding sequence is TGTGCCAGCAGCCAAGGGTTAGGGACCTACAATGAGCAGTTCTTC. It yields the protein CASSQGLGTYNEQFF.

This clonotype has more than one count but fewer than ten. This CDR3 is CATSSGVGRGSPYNEQFF. The CDR3 nucleotides read TGTGCCACCAGCAGTGGGGTTGGGAGGGGAAGTCCCTACAATGAGCAGTTCTTC. The chain is built from TRBV15 and TRBJ2-1; TRBD2 matches 7 bases. CDR1 LNHNV and CDR2 YYDKDF come from the germline V gene (reference sequence). CDR3 length equals 18 residues. The trim removed 3 bases at V and 2 bases at J, leaving 13 bases unmatched.